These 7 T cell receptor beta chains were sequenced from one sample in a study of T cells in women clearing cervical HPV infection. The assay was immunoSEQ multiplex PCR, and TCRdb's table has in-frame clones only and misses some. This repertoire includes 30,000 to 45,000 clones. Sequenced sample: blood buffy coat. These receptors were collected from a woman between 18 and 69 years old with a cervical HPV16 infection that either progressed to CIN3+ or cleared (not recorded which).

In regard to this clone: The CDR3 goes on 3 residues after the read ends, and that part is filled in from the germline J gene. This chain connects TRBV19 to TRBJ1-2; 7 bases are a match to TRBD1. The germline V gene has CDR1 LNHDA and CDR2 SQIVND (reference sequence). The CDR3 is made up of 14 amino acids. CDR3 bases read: TGTGCCAGTAGTTTGACGACAGGGTTGAATGAC. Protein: CASSLTTGLND. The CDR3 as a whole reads CASSLTTGLNDYTF.

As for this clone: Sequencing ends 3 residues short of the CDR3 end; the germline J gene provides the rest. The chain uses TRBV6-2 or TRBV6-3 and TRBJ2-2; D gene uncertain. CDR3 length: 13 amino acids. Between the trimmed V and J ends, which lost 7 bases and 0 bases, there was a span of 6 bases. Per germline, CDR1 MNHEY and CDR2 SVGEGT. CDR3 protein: CASTVPNTGELFF. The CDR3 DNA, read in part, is TGTGCCAGCACGGTACCGAACACCGGGGAG.

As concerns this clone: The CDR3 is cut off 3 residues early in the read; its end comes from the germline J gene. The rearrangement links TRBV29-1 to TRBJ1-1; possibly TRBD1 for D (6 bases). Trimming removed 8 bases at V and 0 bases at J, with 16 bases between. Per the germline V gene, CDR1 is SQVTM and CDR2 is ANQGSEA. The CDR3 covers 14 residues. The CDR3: CSTIRGGVNTEAFF. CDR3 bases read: TGCAGCACAATCAGGGGCGGAGTGAACACTGAA.

The CDR3: CASSPTVTGINEKLFF. The sequenced CDR3 bases are TGTGCCAGCTCACCAACTGTGACAGGGATTAATGAAAAG. The chain links TRBV18 to TRBJ2-2; the match to TRBD1 covers 7 bases. The sequence runs out 3 residues before the end of the CDR3; the remainder is reconstructed from the germline J gene. The CDR3 contains 16 residues. CDR1 KGHSH and CDR2 LQKENI come from the germline V gene.

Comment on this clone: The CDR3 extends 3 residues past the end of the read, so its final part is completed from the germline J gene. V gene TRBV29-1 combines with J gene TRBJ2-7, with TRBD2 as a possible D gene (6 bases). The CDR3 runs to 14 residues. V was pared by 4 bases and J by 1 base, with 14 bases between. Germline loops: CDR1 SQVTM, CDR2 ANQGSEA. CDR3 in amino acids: CSVVTQAGSYEQYF. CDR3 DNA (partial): TGCAGCGTTGTTACCCAAGCGGGTTCCTACGAG.

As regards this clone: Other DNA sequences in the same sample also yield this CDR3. CDR3 in amino acids: CASSLVSGSQETAFF. The CDR3 DNA, read in part, is TGTGCCAGCAGCTTAGTTTCCGGGTCCCAAGAGACA. The rearrangement uses TRBV7-9 and TRBJ1-1, with D hard to call. The read ends 3 residues early relative to the CDR3; the germline J gene fills the gap. Per germline, CDR1 SEHNR and CDR2 FQNEAQ (reference sequence). The CDR3 sequence is 15 residues long.

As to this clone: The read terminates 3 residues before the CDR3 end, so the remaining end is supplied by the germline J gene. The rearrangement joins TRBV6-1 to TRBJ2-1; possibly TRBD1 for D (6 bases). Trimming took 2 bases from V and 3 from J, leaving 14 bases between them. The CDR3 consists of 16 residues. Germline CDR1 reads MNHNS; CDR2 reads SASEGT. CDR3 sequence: CASSENDGGRYNEQFF. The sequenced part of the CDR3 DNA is TGTGCCAGCAGTGAAAACGATGGGGGCCGCTACAATGAG.